These T cell receptor beta chains were read from a single sample in a study of T cell responses to AZD1222 COVID-19 vaccine. The protocol was immunoSEQ multiplex PCR, while the TCRdb copy is restricted to in-frame clones and leaves out a portion. The profile covers about 94,000 clones, with roughly 90% appearing a single time and over 10% taken by the ten largest. Sequencing was performed on peripheral blood, taken 28 days after the second AZD1222 dose. Receptors were obtained from an adult who received the AZD1222 COVID-19 vaccine. Each CDR3 is given with its conserved first and last residue. A D gene is named only where the DNA matches it firmly. Where a row states a size, it is once, few, many or the class of an expanded clone; other rows omit it.

clone size | D gene | J gene | V gene | CDR3 length | CDR3 protein | CDR3 DNA
once | NA | TRBJ2-2 | TRBV18 | 16 | CASSHAPGHYTGELFF | TGTGCCAGCTCACATGCCCCGGGACACTACACCGGGGAGCTGTTTTTT
NA | NA | TRBJ1-1 | TRBV19 | 14 | CASSIESVDTEAFF | TGTGCCAGTAGTATAGAATCAGTGGACACTGAAGCTTTCTTT
NA | NA | TRBJ2-5 | TRBV6-5 | 14 | CASSYSRTSETQYF | TGTGCCAGCAGTTACTCCCGGACATCGGAGACCCAGTACTTC
NA | TRBD1 | TRBJ2-2 | TRBV18 | 14 | CATPGTGFAGELFF | TGTGCCACCCCCGGGACAGGGTTCGCCGGGGAGCTGTTTTTT
NA | NA | TRBJ1-2 | TRBV25-1 | 14 | CASSDPRVNYGYTF | TGTGCCAGCAGTGACCCCAGGGTAAACTATGGCTACACCTTC
NA | NA | TRBJ2-1 | TRBV5-6 | 15 | CASSYPGSSYNEQFF | TGTGCCAGCAGCTATCCGGGTAGCTCCTACAATGAGCAGTTCTTC
NA | TRBD1 | TRBJ1-2 | TRBV25-1 | 13 | CASSYRDRGGYTF | TGTGCCAGCAGTTACCGGGACAGGGGAGGCTACACCTTC
once | TRBD2 | TRBJ2-5 | TRBV10-2 | 13 | CASLAGGTETQYF | TGCGCCAGCCTAGCGGGGGGCACAGAGACCCAGTACTTC
NA | NA | TRBJ1-2 | TRBV3-1/TRBV3-2 | 14 | CASSQEGAVRGYTF | TGTGCCAGCAGCCAAGAAGGGGCAGTAAGGGGCTACACCTTC
NA | NA | TRBJ2-7 | TRBV11-1 | 14 | CASSLVAGAYEQYF | TGTGCCAGCAGCTTAGTTGCGGGCGCCTACGAGCAGTACTTC
NA | TRBD1 | TRBJ2-3 | TRBV6-5 | 15 | CASSRDSIGADTQYF | TGTGCCAGCAGTAGGGACAGCATAGGCGCAGATACGCAGTATTTT
NA | NA | TRBJ1-1 | TRBV7-8 | 18 | CASSSTSFRGSRDTEAFF | TGTGCCAGCAGCTCGACTAGTTTCAGGGGAAGCAGGGACACTGAAGCTTTCTTT
NA | TRBD1 | TRBJ2-7 | TRBV11-3 | 15 | CASSFTGGSVGEQYF | TGTGCCAGCAGCTTTACAGGGGGATCTGTGGGCGAGCAGTACTTC
NA | NA | TRBJ2-7 | TRBV7-9 | 14 | CASSLEAGVNEQYF | TGTGCCAGCAGCTTAGAGGCTGGGGTCAACGAGCAGTACTTC
NA | NA | TRBJ2-5 | TRBV5-6 | 13 | CASSLHRVETQYF | TGTGCCAGCAGCCTGCACAGGGTAGAGACCCAGTACTTC
NA | TRBD2 | TRBJ2-1 | TRBV5-6 | 15 | CASTMRAGVRNEQFF | TGTGCCAGCACTATGAGGGCGGGAGTTAGAAATGAGCAGTTCTTC
NA | TRBD2 | TRBJ2-3 | TRBV11-2 | 14 | CASSSGLATDTQYF | TGTGCCAGCAGCTCGGGACTAGCGACAGATACGCAGTATTTT